This T cell receptor beta chain was documented in a study of T cells in narcolepsy. Sequencing used immunoSEQ multiplex PCR; TCRdb keeps in-frame clones, though not all of them. Among tens of thousands of clones listed, about four fifths were seen once. Study observations and caveats: Reportedly, autoreactive clonotypes were serially detected in patients' blood but not controls'. Comparing one patient's CSF and blood CD4+ clonotypes highlighted HCRT- and TRIB2-specific autoreactive clonotypes. Some memory CD4+ repertoires had no autoreactive clone sequences.

Points on this clone: Its target is not known.

Sequenced input: memory (CD45RA-) CD4+ T cells from blood. The TCR was taken from a human donor in good health.

As DNA, the CDR3 is TGTGCCAGCTCGGTGACAGGAACTACCTACGAGCAGTACTTC. Residues: CASSVTGTTYEQYF. This chain uses TRBV18 with TRBJ2-7; D is possibly TRBD1 (6 bases). Germline values: CDR1 KGHSH, CDR2 LQKENI. Between the trimmed V and J ends, which lost 6 bases and 2 bases, there was a span of 14 bases. CDR3 length: 14 residues.